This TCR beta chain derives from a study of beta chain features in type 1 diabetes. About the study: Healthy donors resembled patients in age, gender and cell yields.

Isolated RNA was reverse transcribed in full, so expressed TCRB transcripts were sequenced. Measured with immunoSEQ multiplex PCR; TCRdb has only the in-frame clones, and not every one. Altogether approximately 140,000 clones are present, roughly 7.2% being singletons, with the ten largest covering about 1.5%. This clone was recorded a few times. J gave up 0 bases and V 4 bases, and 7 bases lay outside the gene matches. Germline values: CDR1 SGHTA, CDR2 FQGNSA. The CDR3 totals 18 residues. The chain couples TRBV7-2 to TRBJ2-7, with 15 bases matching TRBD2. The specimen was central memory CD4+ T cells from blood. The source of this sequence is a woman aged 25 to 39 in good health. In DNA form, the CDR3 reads TGTGCCAGCAGCTCTGGACTAGCGGGAGGGCGAAGCTCCTACGAGCAGTACTTC. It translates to CASSSGLAGGRSSYEQYF.